The rows below give T cell receptor beta chains drawn from one sample of a study of T cells after posttransplantation cyclophosphamide. Sequencing used immunoSEQ multiplex PCR; TCRdb keeps in-frame clones, though not all of them. The sample shows fewer than 35,000 clones, no singletons; the ten largest hold more than 4.5%. What was sequenced was PBMCs. Receptors were obtained from a woman aged 25-40 years in good health and a related stem cell transplant donor. Each CDR3 is given with its conserved first and last residue. The D gene is left open where the match is weak.

v_call: TRBV28; d_call: NA; cdr3_length: 15; cdr3_aa: CASSRTTVSSYEQYF
v_call: TRBV28; d_call: TRBD1; cdr3_length: 17; cdr3_aa: CASSFVGTGGINSPLHF
v_call: TRBV2; d_call: TRBD1; cdr3_length: 14; cdr3_aa: CASRRTGSSYEQYF
v_call: TRBV4-2; d_call: NA; cdr3_length: 14; cdr3_aa: CASSQEEGEYGYTF
v_call: TRBV5-6; d_call: NA; cdr3_length: 16; cdr3_aa: CASSLAGGRRTDTQYF
v_call: TRBV28; d_call: TRBD2; cdr3_length: 14; cdr3_aa: CASTSGGNTDTQYF
v_call: TRBV7-6; d_call: TRBD2; cdr3_length: 17; cdr3_aa: CASSFIGGAGGGETQYF
v_call: TRBV19; d_call: TRBD1; cdr3_length: 15; cdr3_aa: CASSPGTGFQETQYF
v_call: TRBV28; d_call: NA; cdr3_length: 14; cdr3_aa: CASRATGREETQYF
v_call: TRBV10-1; d_call: TRBD1; cdr3_length: 20; cdr3_aa: CASSESVVRDSRRTNYGYTF
v_call: TRBV7-2; d_call: TRBD2; cdr3_length: 16; cdr3_aa: CASSSPRRGGGSEQFF
v_call: TRBV19; d_call: NA; cdr3_length: 14; cdr3_aa: CASSIDLGATEAFF
v_call: TRBV20-1; d_call: NA; cdr3_length: 10; cdr3_aa: CSASEETQYF
v_call: TRBV7-2; d_call: NA; cdr3_length: 14; cdr3_aa: CASSLAQGTQPQHF
v_call: TRBV6-2/TRBV6-3; d_call: TRBD2; cdr3_length: 15; cdr3_aa: CASSFLTSGVYEQFF
v_call: TRBV29-1; d_call: NA; cdr3_length: 13; cdr3_aa: CSVSYSGLGELFF
v_call: TRBV19; d_call: TRBD1; cdr3_length: 15; cdr3_aa: CASSIAGDRGYEQYF
v_call: TRBV12-3/TRBV12-4; d_call: NA; cdr3_length: 15; cdr3_aa: CASRSQQGINTEAFF
v_call: TRBV24-1; d_call: TRBD1; cdr3_length: 16; cdr3_aa: CATSDSPGQGPNEQFF
v_call: TRBV7-2; d_call: TRBD1; cdr3_length: 15; cdr3_aa: CASSLASGRGREAFF
v_call: TRBV2; d_call: NA; cdr3_length: 12; cdr3_aa: CASRRGGTEAFF
v_call: TRBV10-2; d_call: TRBD2; cdr3_length: 14; cdr3_aa: CASIGGGARYEQYF
v_call: TRBV5-6; d_call: NA; cdr3_length: 16; cdr3_aa: CASSHIDRDSGNTIYF
v_call: TRBV15; d_call: NA; cdr3_length: 17; cdr3_aa: CATSRAVDSASNYGYTF
v_call: TRBV11-2; d_call: NA; cdr3_length: 14; cdr3_aa: CASSLEGGAEVQFF
v_call: TRBV10-1; d_call: NA; cdr3_length: 15; cdr3_aa: CARCAPGAQVYEQYF
v_call: TRBV4-3; d_call: NA; cdr3_length: 16; cdr3_aa: CASSQEGTDPYNEQFF
v_call: TRBV5-1; d_call: TRBD1; cdr3_length: 12; cdr3_aa: CASSTGQGEQYF
v_call: TRBV7-9; d_call: NA; cdr3_length: 17; cdr3_aa: CASSLGPDDSYTGELFF
v_call: TRBV19; d_call: NA; cdr3_length: 14; cdr3_aa: CASTKSRGNYGYTF
v_call: TRBV6-5; d_call: TRBD1; cdr3_length: 14; cdr3_aa: CASRSTGGTGELFF
v_call: TRBV5-8; d_call: TRBD1; cdr3_length: 16; cdr3_aa: CASSRIRDRTLETQYF
v_call: TRBV2; d_call: TRBD1; cdr3_length: 15; cdr3_aa: CASSEEGRGALRAFF
v_call: TRBV6-5; d_call: NA; cdr3_length: 13; cdr3_aa: CASSLGGNTEAFF
v_call: TRBV29-1; d_call: TRBD1; cdr3_length: 13; cdr3_aa: CSVERDSPYEQYF
v_call: TRBV6-6; d_call: TRBD1; cdr3_length: 15; cdr3_aa: CASRNRQGVNTEAFF
v_call: TRBV2; d_call: TRBD1; cdr3_length: 13; cdr3_aa: CASSWDSSTEAFF